Sequencing of this T cell receptor beta chain was carried out in a study of OX40 agonist ivuxolimab in advanced cancers. About the research overall: At 0.01 to 10 mg/kg, ivuxolimab was administered intravenously to patients every 2 weeks. Patients assigned to dose escalation were diagnosed with hepatocellular carcinoma, melanoma, renal cell or head and neck cancer. Broader study findings: CD8+ T cells averaged more expanded clones than CD4+. At 0.1 to 3.0 mg/kg and by week 6, CD4+ and CD8+ T cells in the blood had expanded clonally.

Assay used: immunoSEQ multiplex PCR; TCRdb lists only in-frame clones, some missing. The sample lists around 67,000 clones, about 80% occurring once. The CDR3 has 17 amino acids. The ends lost 3 bases at V and 8 bases at J; junction bases unmatched: 12. Germline V lookup: CDR1 SNHLY, CDR2 FYNNEI. Remarks on this clone: Antigen unknown.

This TCR came from an adult with an advanced solid tumor such as melanoma, head and neck, liver or kidney cancer. The V and J genes are TRBV2 and TRBJ2-1; 11 bases match TRBD2. The starting material was CD4+ or CD8+ T cells sorted from blood, obtained in a trial of the OX40 agonist ivuxolimab. CDR3 sequence reads: CASSDGLAGGSEDEQFF. CDR3 DNA sequence: TGTGCCAGCAGTGATGGCCTAGCGGGGGGATCCGAGGATGAGCAGTTCTTC.